This T cell receptor (beta chain) came from a study of cytomegalovirus exposure and HLA in healthy donors. Trimming removed 6 bases from V and 5 bases from J, with 15 bases in between. The CDR3 extends over 14 amino acids. Germline lookup yields CDR1 SGHNT and CDR2 YYREEE (reference sequence). The primer mix had 60 Vbeta and 13 Jbeta primers. Generated by immunoSEQ multiplex PCR, the TCRdb table keeps only in-frame clones and is missing some. This sample's table reports approximately 40,000 clones. The clonotype comes from a human donor in good health. V usage is TRBV5-4 and J usage is TRBJ1-5; D is ambiguous. Sequencing was carried out using PBMCs. The CDR3 region has the DNA TGTGCCAGCATCCCTTCTCTTCGTCATCAGCCCCAGCATTTT. As protein: CASIPSLRHQPQHF.